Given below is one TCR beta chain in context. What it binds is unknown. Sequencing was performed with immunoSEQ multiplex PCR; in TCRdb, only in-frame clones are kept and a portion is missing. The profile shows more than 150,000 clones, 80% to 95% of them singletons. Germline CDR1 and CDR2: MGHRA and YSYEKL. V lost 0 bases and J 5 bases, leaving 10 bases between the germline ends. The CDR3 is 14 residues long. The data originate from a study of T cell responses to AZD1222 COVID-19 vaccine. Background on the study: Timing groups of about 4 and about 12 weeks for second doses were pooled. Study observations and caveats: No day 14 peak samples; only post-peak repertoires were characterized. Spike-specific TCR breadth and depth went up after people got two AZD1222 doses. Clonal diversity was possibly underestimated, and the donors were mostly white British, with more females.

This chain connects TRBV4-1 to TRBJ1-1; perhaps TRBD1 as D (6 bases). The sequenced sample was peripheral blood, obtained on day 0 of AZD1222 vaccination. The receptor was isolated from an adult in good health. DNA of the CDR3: TGCGCCAGCAGCCAAGATATAGGGGGGACTGAAGCTTTCTTT. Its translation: CASSQDIGGTEAFF.